These T cell receptor beta chains were read from a single sample in a study of blood T cell repertoires in COVID-19. Generated by immunoSEQ multiplex PCR, the TCRdb table keeps only in-frame clones and is missing some. The profile shows about 190,000 clones, roughly 86% of them singletons. The sample taken for sequencing was peripheral blood. These TCRs come from a man aged 35 to 55 with active or convalescent COVID-19. Both conserved end residues are part of each CDR3. Each record gives: clone size, D gene, CDR3 length, J gene, V gene, CDR3 DNA, CDR3 protein. A D gene is named only where the DNA matches it firmly. Rows give clone size only sometimes, using once, few, many, or a class for an expanded clone.

abundance: NA
d_gene: NA
len: 15
j_gene: TRBJ1-1
v_gene: TRBV6-2/TRBV6-3
CDR3nt: TGTGCCAGCAGCTCCCCCTGGACAAGGAGTACTGAAGCTTTCTTT
CDR3aa: CASSSPWTRSTEAFF

abundance: NA
d_gene: NA
len: 14
j_gene: TRBJ1-5
v_gene: TRBV13
CDR3nt: TGTGCCAGCAGCCCCGGGCTGGGAGATCAGCCCCAGCATTTT
CDR3aa: CASSPGLGDQPQHF

abundance: NA
d_gene: TRBD2
len: 17
j_gene: TRBJ2-3
v_gene: TRBV5-4
CDR3nt: TGTGCCAGCAGCTTGGCTGGCGGGGGGACTAGCACAGATACGCAGTATTTT
CDR3aa: CASSLAGGGTSTDTQYF

abundance: NA
d_gene: TRBD2
len: 17
j_gene: TRBJ2-2
v_gene: TRBV7-9
CDR3nt: TGTGCCAGCCCTGGAAGGACTAGCGGGACCAACACCGGGGAGCTGTTTTTT
CDR3aa: CASPGRTSGTNTGELFF

abundance: NA
d_gene: NA
len: 16
j_gene: TRBJ2-7
v_gene: TRBV11-3
CDR3nt: TGTGCCAGCAGCTCTCCCCCCTCGGTAGCGGACTACGAGCAGTACTTC
CDR3aa: CASSSPPSVADYEQYF

abundance: NA
d_gene: NA
len: 12
j_gene: TRBJ1-3
v_gene: TRBV7-8
CDR3nt: TGTGCCAGCAGCCAACAGGGTGCCGCCATATATTTT
CDR3aa: CASSQQGAAIYF

abundance: NA
d_gene: NA
len: 13
j_gene: TRBJ1-2
v_gene: TRBV5-4
CDR3nt: TGTGCCAGCAGCTTGCGGTTAAACTATGGCTACACCTTC
CDR3aa: CASSLRLNYGYTF

abundance: NA
d_gene: TRBD2
len: 14
j_gene: TRBJ2-5
v_gene: TRBV5-4
CDR3nt: TGTGCCAGCAGCTTGGCGGGAGGGGTGGAGACCCAGTACTTC
CDR3aa: CASSLAGGVETQYF

abundance: NA
d_gene: TRBD1
len: 16
j_gene: TRBJ2-1
v_gene: TRBV5-4
CDR3nt: TGTGCCAGCAGTTTCAGGACAGGGTCCGCCTACAATGAGCAGTTCTTC
CDR3aa: CASSFRTGSAYNEQFF

abundance: NA
d_gene: NA
len: 16
j_gene: TRBJ2-5
v_gene: TRBV24-1
CDR3nt: TGTGCCACCAGTGATAACGGTCAGGCGTACCAAGAGACCCAGTACTTC
CDR3aa: CATSDNGQAYQETQYF

abundance: NA
d_gene: TRBD2
len: 15
j_gene: TRBJ2-3
v_gene: TRBV6-2/TRBV6-3
CDR3nt: TGTGCCAGCAGTTACGGGACTAGCAAATCAGATACGCAGTATTTT
CDR3aa: CASSYGTSKSDTQYF

abundance: NA
d_gene: NA
len: 17
j_gene: TRBJ1-2
v_gene: TRBV19
CDR3nt: TGTGCCAGTACTCCATTATCCCGGGACAACTATAACTATGGCTACACCTTC
CDR3aa: CASTPLSRDNYNYGYTF

abundance: NA
d_gene: NA
len: 15
j_gene: TRBJ1-5
v_gene: TRBV5-1
CDR3nt: TGCGCCAGCAGCTTGGACAGTTGGATCGGTCAGCCCCAGCATTTT
CDR3aa: CASSLDSWIGQPQHF

abundance: NA
d_gene: NA
len: 12
j_gene: TRBJ2-5
v_gene: TRBV30
CDR3nt: TGTGCCGGAAACGGGGGTTTAGGGACCCAGTACTTC
CDR3aa: CAGNGGLGTQYF

abundance: NA
d_gene: NA
len: 13
j_gene: TRBJ1-2
v_gene: TRBV19
CDR3nt: TGTGCCAGCAACACAGGCGGTAACTATGGCTACACCTTC
CDR3aa: CASNTGGNYGYTF

abundance: NA
d_gene: TRBD1
len: 15
j_gene: TRBJ2-7
v_gene: TRBV4-2
CDR3nt: TGTGCCAGCAGCCAAGAGGTTACAGGGGGAAACGAGCAGTACTTC
CDR3aa: CASSQEVTGGNEQYF

abundance: NA
d_gene: TRBD1
len: 18
j_gene: TRBJ2-6
v_gene: TRBV10-1
CDR3nt: TGCGCCAGCAGTGAGGGACAGGGAATGGGCTCTGGGGCCAACGTCCTGACTTTC
CDR3aa: CASSEGQGMGSGANVLTF

abundance: NA
d_gene: TRBD2
len: 16
j_gene: TRBJ2-5
v_gene: TRBV5-1
CDR3nt: TGCGCCAGCAGCTTGGGACTAGCGGGACGCCAAGAGACCCAGTACTTC
CDR3aa: CASSLGLAGRQETQYF

abundance: NA
d_gene: TRBD1
len: 14
j_gene: TRBJ1-2
v_gene: TRBV7-9
CDR3nt: TGTGCCAGCAGCCCAGCAGGGGGATTCTATGGCTACACCTTC
CDR3aa: CASSPAGGFYGYTF

abundance: NA
d_gene: NA
len: 12
j_gene: TRBJ2-7
v_gene: TRBV28
CDR3nt: TGTGCTGTACAGGGAATTAGTTACGAGCAGTACTTC
CDR3aa: CAVQGISYEQYF

abundance: NA
d_gene: TRBD1
len: 13
j_gene: TRBJ1-5
v_gene: TRBV19
CDR3nt: TGTGCCAGTAGGGTGACAGGGAAACAGCCCCAGCATTTT
CDR3aa: CASRVTGKQPQHF

abundance: NA
d_gene: TRBD1
len: 15
j_gene: TRBJ1-1
v_gene: TRBV7-9
CDR3nt: TGTGCCAGCAGCTCTACCTCGACAGGGGCGGCTGAAGCTTTCTTT
CDR3aa: CASSSTSTGAAEAFF

abundance: NA
d_gene: NA
len: 14
j_gene: TRBJ1-6
v_gene: TRBV5-1
CDR3nt: TGCGCCAGCAGCCCCGGACAGATAAATTCACCCCTCCACTTT
CDR3aa: CASSPGQINSPLHF

abundance: NA
d_gene: NA
len: 14
j_gene: TRBJ2-2
v_gene: TRBV6-1
CDR3nt: TGTGCCAGCAGTGAACCGCTGCGAACCGGGGAGCTGTTTTTT
CDR3aa: CASSEPLRTGELFF

abundance: once
d_gene: TRBD1
len: 15
j_gene: TRBJ1-1
v_gene: TRBV6-2/TRBV6-3
CDR3nt: TGTGCCAGCAGTTACTCCGACAGGGAGGACACTGAAGCTTTCTTT
CDR3aa: CASSYSDREDTEAFF

abundance: NA
d_gene: NA
len: 14
j_gene: TRBJ1-2
v_gene: TRBV11-3
CDR3nt: TGTGCCAGCAGCTTATCCCAACGACGGGATGGCTACACCTTC
CDR3aa: CASSLSQRRDGYTF

abundance: NA
d_gene: NA
len: 12
j_gene: TRBJ1-1
v_gene: TRBV28
CDR3nt: TGTGCCAGCACCCTGGGGAGGACTGAAGCTTTCTTT
CDR3aa: CASTLGRTEAFF

abundance: NA
d_gene: NA
len: 13
j_gene: TRBJ2-5
v_gene: TRBV9
CDR3nt: TGTGCCAGCAGCGCGGGACTCCAAGAGACCCAGTACTTC
CDR3aa: CASSAGLQETQYF

abundance: NA
d_gene: NA
len: 13
j_gene: TRBJ1-5
v_gene: TRBV11-1
CDR3nt: TGTGCCAGCAGCGAGGGGGGGGCCCAGCCCCAGCATTTT
CDR3aa: CASSEGGAQPQHF

abundance: NA
d_gene: TRBD1
len: 20
j_gene: TRBJ1-2
v_gene: TRBV4-1
CDR3nt: TGCGCCACCAGCCAACTCCTAACAAAGCAAGTTTATCGACAGGGGAATGGCTACACCTTC
CDR3aa: CATSQLLTKQVYRQGNGYTF

abundance: NA
d_gene: NA
len: 15
j_gene: TRBJ2-5
v_gene: TRBV7-6
CDR3nt: TGTGCCAGCAGGCTCAGACTGGATAACCAAGAGACCCAGTACTTC
CDR3aa: CASRLRLDNQETQYF